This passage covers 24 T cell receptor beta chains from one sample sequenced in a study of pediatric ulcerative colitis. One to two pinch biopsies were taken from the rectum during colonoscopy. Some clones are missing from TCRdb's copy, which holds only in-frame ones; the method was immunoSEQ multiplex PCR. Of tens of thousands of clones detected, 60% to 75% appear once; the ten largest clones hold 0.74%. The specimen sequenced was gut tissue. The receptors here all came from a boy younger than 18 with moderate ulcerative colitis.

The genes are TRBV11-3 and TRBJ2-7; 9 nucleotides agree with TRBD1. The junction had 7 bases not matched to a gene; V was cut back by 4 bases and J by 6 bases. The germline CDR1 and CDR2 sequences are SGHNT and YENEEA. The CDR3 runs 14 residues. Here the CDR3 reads CASSSSQGATEQYF. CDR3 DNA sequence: TGTGCCAGCAGCTCGTCACAGGGGGCGACCGAGCAGTACTTC.

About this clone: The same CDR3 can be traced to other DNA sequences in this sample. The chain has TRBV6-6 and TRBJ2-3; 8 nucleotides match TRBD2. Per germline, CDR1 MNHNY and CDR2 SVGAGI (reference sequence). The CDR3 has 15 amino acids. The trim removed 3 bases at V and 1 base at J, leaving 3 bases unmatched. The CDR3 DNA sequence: TGTGCCAGCAGTTATCCGCGGGAGGGCACAGATACGCAGTATTTT. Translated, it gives CASSYPREGTDTQYF.

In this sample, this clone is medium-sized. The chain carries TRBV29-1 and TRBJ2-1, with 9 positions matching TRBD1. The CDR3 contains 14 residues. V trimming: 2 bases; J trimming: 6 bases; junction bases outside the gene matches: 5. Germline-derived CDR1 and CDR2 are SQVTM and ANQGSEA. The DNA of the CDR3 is TGCAGCGTTGAAAACAGGGGGCAAGGCAATGAGCAGTTCTTC. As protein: CSVENRGQGNEQFF.

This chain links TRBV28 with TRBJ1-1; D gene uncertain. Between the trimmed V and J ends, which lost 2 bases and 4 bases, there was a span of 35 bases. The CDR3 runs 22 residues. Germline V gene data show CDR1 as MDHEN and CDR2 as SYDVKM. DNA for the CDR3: TGTGCCAGCAGTTTAAACTTCGACTCCGAAGTTCCCGAAATAAGCGGGCGCACTGAAGCTTTCTTT. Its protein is CASSLNFDSEVPEISGRTEAFF.

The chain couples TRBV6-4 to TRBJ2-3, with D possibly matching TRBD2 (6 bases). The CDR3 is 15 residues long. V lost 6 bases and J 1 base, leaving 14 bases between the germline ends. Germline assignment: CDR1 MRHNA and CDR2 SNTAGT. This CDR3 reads CASSDLGTGTDTQYF. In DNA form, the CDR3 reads TGTGCCAGCAGCGACCTCGGGACTGGCACAGATACGCAGTATTTT.

The DNA for the CDR3 is TGCGCCAGCAGCTTGGGGCCCGGGCAAGAGACCCAGTACTTC. Its translation is CASSLGPGQETQYF. The rearrangement uses TRBV5-1 and TRBJ2-5; D remains unclear. Germline CDR1 reads SGHRS; CDR2 reads YFSETQ. CDR3 size: 14 residues. V lost 0 bases and J lost 2, with 8 bases in between.

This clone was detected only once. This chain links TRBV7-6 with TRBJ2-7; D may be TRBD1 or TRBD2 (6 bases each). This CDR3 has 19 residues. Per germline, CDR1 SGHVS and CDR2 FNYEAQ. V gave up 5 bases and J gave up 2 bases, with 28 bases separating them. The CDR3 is CASSLLVGGQGFLPYEQYF. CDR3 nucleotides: TGTGCCAGCAGCCTACTAGTTGGGGGGCAGGGGTTTCTTCCCTACGAGCAGTACTTC.

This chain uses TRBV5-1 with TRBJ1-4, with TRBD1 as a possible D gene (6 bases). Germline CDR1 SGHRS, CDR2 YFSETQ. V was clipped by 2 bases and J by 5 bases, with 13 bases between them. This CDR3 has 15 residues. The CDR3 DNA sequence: TGCGCCAGCAGCTTTTGGGACAACGCGAATGAAAAACTGTTTTTT. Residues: CASSFWDNANEKLFF.

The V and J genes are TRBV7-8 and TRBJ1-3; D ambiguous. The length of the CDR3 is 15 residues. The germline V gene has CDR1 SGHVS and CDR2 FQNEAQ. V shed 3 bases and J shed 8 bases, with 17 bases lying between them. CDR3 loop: CASSFLGTPGDTIYF. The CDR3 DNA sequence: TGTGCCAGCAGCTTCCTGGGAACCCCCGGGGACACCATATATTTT.

The CDR3 bases are TGTGCCAGCAGCCCGATGACAGTCAGCTCTGGAAACACCATATATTTT. This encodes CASSPMTVSSGNTIYF. The gene calls are TRBV7-9 and TRBJ1-3, with D perhaps matching TRBD1 (5 bases). Germline V gene data show CDR1 as SEHNR and CDR2 as FQNEAQ (reference sequence). Deletions cut 5 bases from V and 0 bases from J, with 14 bases between. The CDR3 is made up of 16 amino acids.

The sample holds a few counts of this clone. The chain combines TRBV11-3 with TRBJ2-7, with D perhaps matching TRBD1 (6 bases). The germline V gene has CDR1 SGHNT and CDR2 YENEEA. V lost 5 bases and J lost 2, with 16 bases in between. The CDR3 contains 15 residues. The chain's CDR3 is CASSPGEPLPYEQYF. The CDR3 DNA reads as TGTGCCAGCAGCCCAGGGGAGCCGTTACCCTACGAGCAGTACTTC.

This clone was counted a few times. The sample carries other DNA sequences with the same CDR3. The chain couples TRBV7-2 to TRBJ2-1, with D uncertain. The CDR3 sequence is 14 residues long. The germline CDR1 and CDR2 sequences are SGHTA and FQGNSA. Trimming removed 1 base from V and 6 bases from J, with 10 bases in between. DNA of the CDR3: TGTGCCAGCAGCTTAGTAGCAGCCCTCAATGAGCAGTTCTTC. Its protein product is CASSLVAALNEQFF.

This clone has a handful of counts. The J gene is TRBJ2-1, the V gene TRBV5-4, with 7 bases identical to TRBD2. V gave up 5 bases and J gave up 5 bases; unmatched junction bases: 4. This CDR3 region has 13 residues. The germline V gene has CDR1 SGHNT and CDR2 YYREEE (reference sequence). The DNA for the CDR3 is TGTGCCAGCAGTTTTCGGGGGGACAATGAGCAGTTCTTC. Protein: CASSFRGDNEQFF.

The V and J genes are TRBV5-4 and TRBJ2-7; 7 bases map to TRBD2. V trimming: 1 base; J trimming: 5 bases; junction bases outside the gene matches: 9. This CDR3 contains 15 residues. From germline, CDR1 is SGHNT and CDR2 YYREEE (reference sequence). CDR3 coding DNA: TGTGCCAGCAGCTTGCCGAAGACTAGCCTAGACGAGCAGTACTTC. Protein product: CASSLPKTSLDEQYF.

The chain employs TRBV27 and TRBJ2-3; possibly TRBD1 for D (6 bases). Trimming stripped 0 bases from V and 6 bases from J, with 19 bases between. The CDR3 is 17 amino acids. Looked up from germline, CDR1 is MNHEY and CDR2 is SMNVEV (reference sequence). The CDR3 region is CASSLSETTGWMDTQYF. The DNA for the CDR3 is TGTGCCAGCAGTTTATCGGAAACTACAGGGTGGATGGATACGCAGTATTTT.

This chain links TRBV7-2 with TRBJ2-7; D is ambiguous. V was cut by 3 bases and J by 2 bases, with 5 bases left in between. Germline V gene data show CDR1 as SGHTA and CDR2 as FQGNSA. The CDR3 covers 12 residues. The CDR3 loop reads CASSLYTYEQYF. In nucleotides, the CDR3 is TGTGCCAGCAGCTTGTACACCTACGAGCAGTACTTC. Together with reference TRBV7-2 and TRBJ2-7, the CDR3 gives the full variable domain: GAGVSQSPSNKVTEKGKDVELRCDPISGHTALYWYRQSLGQGLEFLIYFQGNSAPDKSGLPSDRFSAERTGGSVSTLTIQRTQQEDSAVYLCASSLYTYEQYFGPGTRLTVT.

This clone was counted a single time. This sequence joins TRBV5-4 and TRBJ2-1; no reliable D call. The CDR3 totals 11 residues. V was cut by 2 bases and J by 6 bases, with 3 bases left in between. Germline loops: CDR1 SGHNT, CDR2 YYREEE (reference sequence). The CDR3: CASSFFNEQFF. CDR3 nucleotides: TGTGCCAGCAGCTTTTTCAATGAGCAGTTCTTC.

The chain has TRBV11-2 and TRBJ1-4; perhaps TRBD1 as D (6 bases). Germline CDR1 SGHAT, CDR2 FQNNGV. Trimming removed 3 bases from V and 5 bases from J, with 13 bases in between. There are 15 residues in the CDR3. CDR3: CASSLFGRGNEKLFF. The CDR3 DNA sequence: TGTGCCAGCAGCTTGTTTGGCAGGGGAAATGAAAAACTGTTTTTT.

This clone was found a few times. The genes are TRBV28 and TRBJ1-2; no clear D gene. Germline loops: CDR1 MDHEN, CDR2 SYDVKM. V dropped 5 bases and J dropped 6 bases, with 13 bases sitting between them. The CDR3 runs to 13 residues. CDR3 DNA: TGTGCCAGCAGTCCCCGGGTACGGGATGGCTACACCTTC. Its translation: CASSPRVRDGYTF.

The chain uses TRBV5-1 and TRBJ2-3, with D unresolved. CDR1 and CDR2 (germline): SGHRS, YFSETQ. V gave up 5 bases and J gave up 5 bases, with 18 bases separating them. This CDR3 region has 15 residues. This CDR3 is CASRPGASQRDTQYF. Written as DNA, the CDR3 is TGCGCCAGCAGACCCGGCGCCTCCCAAAGAGATACGCAGTATTTT.

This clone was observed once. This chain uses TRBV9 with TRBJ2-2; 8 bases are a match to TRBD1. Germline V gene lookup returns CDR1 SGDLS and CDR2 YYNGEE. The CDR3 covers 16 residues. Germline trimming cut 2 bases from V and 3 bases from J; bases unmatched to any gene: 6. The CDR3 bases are TGTGCCAGCAGCGTTCGGGACAGGACTTACACCGGGGAGCTGTTTTTT. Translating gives CASSVRDRTYTGELFF. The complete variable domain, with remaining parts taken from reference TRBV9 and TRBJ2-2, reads DSGVTQTPKHLITATGQRVTLRCSPRSGDLSVYWYQQSLDQGLQFLIQYYNGEERAKGNILERFSAQQFPDLHSELNLSSLELGDSALYFCASSVRDRTYTGELFFGEGSRLTVL.

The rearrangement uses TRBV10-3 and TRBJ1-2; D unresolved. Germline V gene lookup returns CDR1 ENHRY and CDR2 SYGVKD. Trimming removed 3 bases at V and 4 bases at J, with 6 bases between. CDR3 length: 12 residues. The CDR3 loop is CAISDEGYGYTF. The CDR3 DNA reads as TGTGCCATCAGTGACGAGGGCTATGGCTACACCTTC.

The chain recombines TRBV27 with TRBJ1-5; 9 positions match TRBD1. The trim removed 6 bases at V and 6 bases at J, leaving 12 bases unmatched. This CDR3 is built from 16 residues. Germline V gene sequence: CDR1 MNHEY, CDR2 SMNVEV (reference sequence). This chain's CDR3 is CASRPGQGRFGQPQHF. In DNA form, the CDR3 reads TGTGCCAGCAGACCCGGACAGGGGCGGTTTGGTCAGCCCCAGCATTTT.

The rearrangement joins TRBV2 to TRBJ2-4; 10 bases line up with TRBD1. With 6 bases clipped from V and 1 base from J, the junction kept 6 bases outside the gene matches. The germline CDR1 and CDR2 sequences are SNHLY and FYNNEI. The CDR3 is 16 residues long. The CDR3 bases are TGTGCCAGCAGCGCGGGACAGGGGCCGGCCAAAAACATTCAGTACTTC. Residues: CASSAGQGPAKNIQYF.